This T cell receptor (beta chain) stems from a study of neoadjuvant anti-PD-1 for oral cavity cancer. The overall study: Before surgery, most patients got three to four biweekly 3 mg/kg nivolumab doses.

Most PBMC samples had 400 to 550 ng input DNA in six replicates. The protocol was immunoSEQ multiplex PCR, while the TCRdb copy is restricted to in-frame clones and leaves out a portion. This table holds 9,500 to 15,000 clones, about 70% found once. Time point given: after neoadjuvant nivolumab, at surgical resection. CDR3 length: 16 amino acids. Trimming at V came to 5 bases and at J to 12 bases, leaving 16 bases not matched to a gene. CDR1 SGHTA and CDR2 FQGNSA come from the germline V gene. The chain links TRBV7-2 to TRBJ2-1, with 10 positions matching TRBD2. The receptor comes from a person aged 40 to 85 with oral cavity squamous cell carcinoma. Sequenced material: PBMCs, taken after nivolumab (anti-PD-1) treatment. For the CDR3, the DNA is TGTGCCAGCAGCCGTGCCGGGACTAGCGAGAGGGGGGGGCAGTTCTTC. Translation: CASSRAGTSERGGQFF.